These 14 T cell receptor beta chains originate from one sample sequenced in a study of T-cell reconstitution after alpha-beta-depleted transplantation in children. For TCRbeta, the library was prepared with unique molecular identifiers. From the PCR reads, TCRdb called clonotypes with MiXCR, one entry per CDR3 protein. The data hold fewer than 400,000 distinct CDR3 sequences, with roughly 21% observed a single time. The material was PBMCs from the stem cell graft donor, obtained from the stem cell graft. Receptor source: a human donor who donated a stem cell graft to a child with acute myeloid leukemia.

This clonotype has ten or more counts. V gene TRBV20-1 combines with J gene TRBJ2-7, with 10 bases fitting TRBD2. The CDR3 length is 14 residues. The V segment lost 2 bases and the J segment 5 bases; nucleotides outside the gene matches: 6. CDR1 and CDR2 from the germline V gene are DFQATT and SNEGSKA (reference sequence). The CDR3 protein is CSARPSGSSHEQYF. CDR3 DNA: TGCAGTGCTAGACCTAGCGGGAGTTCCCACGAGCAGTACTTC.

In its sample, this clonotype was seen a few times. The gene calls are TRBV10-3 and TRBJ2-7; 13 bases are a match to TRBD2. The J segment lost 6 bases and the V segment lost 6 bases, leaving 8 bases of the junction unmatched. This CDR3 contains 15 residues. Germline CDR1 reads ENHRY; CDR2 reads SYGVKD. The CDR3 sequence: CAIRPTSGRGPEQYF. The DNA of the CDR3 is TGTGCCATCAGGCCTACTAGCGGGAGGGGCCCCGAGCAGTACTTC.

V usage is TRBV7-9 and J usage is TRBJ2-7; a weak D match, TRBD1 (6 bases). The CDR3 length is 14 residues. V was shortened by 5 bases and J by 7 bases, with 18 bases between the two germline ends. The germline gives CDR1 SEHNR, CDR2 FQNEAQ (reference sequence). The DNA for the CDR3 is TGTGCCAGCAGCCATGCCAGGGGTTCTGGGGAGCAGTACTTC. Protein: CASSHARGSGEQYF.

This clonotype was picked up a small number of times. In DNA form, the CDR3 reads TGCGCCAGCAGTCCCAGTCGTAGGGACAATGAGCAGTTCTTC. Translation: CASSPSRRDNEQFF. The chain joins TRBV5-1 to TRBJ2-1; no clear D. The germline V gene has CDR1 SGHRS and CDR2 YFSETQ. V was shortened by 5 bases and J by 5 bases, with 14 bases between the two germline ends. CDR3 length equals 14 residues.

This clonotype was counted between two and nine times. The chain couples TRBV20-1 to TRBJ2-5; 7 positions match TRBD1. The length of the CDR3 is 11 residues. Germline CDR1 DFQATT, CDR2 SNEGSKA (reference sequence). The CDR3 here is CSGTDQETQYF. The CDR3 nucleotides are TGCAGCGGGACAGACCAAGAGACCCAGTACTTC.

V is TRBV9 and J is TRBJ2-1, with a tentative D call TRBD2 (6 bases). The V gene's germline CDR1 is SGDLS and CDR2 YYNGEE. The CDR3 sequence is 13 residues long. Trimming left V 6 bases short and J 5 bases short, with 12 bases between. The CDR3 bases are TGTGCCAGCACGCCAGCGGGCCACAATGAGCAGTTCTTC. Amino acid sequence: CASTPAGHNEQFF.

This clonotype was found many times. Written as DNA, the CDR3 is TGCAGTGCTAGAGTAGGGGGAGCGGGAGTCGGGGAGCTGTTTTTT. Amino acids: CSARVGGAGVGELFF. The V and J genes are TRBV20-1 and TRBJ2-2; the match to TRBD2 covers 8 bases. The CDR3 consists of 15 residues. J was trimmed by 7 bases and V by 1 base; bases with no gene match: 8. The germline CDR1 and CDR2 sequences are DFQATT and SNEGSKA (reference sequence).

The gene calls are TRBV5-1 and TRBJ1-2, with 9 bases lining up with TRBD1. The CDR3 has 15 amino acids. The germline CDR1 and CDR2 sequences are SGHRS and YFSETQ. V lost 4 bases and J lost 8; bases outside the gene matches: 12. CDR3 bases: TGCGCCAGCAGCCCCGGGGACAGGGAAGCTGGAGGCTACACCTTC. Encoded protein: CASSPGDREAGGYTF.

This chain connects TRBV6-5 to TRBJ1-3; no firm D call. The germline gives CDR1 MNHEY, CDR2 SVGAGI. V lost 0 bases, J lost 0 bases, and 9 bases lay in between. This CDR3 comprises 16 residues. Here the CDR3 DNA reads TGTGCCAGCAGTTACTCTATAGTAGGCTCTGGAAACACCATATATTTT. Protein product: CASSYSIVGSGNTIYF.

This clonotype has only a few counts. This rearrangement joins TRBV29-1 to TRBJ2-1; 9 nucleotides agree with TRBD2. CDR1 SQVTM and CDR2 ANQGSEA come from the germline V gene. This CDR3 spans 14 amino acids. After removal of 5 bases from V and 5 bases from J, the junction contained 7 bases not matched to a gene. CDR3 sequence: CSVSRSGSHNEQFF. CDR3 sequence (DNA): TGCAGCGTTTCCCGTAGCGGGAGCCACAATGAGCAGTTCTTC.

This clonotype was counted only a few times. The chain links TRBV12-3 or TRBV12-4 to TRBJ2-7; no clear D. V was clipped by 7 bases and J by 4 bases, with 11 bases between them. The CDR3 length is 12 residues. The CDR3 loop reads CASNEIGYEQYF. The CDR3 DNA reads as TGTGCCAGCAACGAAATCGGGTACGAGCAGTACTTC.

The chain uses TRBV29-1 and TRBJ1-3; D not certain. The CDR3 totals 14 residues. The V end lost 5 bases, the J end lost 1 base, and 12 bases lay between the germline ends. Germline CDR1 is SQVTM and CDR2 is ANQGSEA. CDR3 region: CSVTSGSSGNTIYF. The CDR3 region has the DNA TGCAGCGTTACCTCCGGGTCATCTGGAAACACCATATATTTT.

This chain joins TRBV19 and TRBJ2-1; 7 bases fit TRBD2. Germline V lookup: CDR1 LNHDA, CDR2 SQIVND (reference sequence). This CDR3 region has 15 residues. The V segment lost 1 base and the J segment 3 bases; nucleotides outside the gene matches: 3. The CDR3 spells CASSIGGGRYNEQFF. As DNA, the CDR3 is TGTGCCAGTAGTATAGGGGGGGGTCGCTACAATGAGCAGTTCTTC. Combining the CDR3 with reference TRBV19 and TRBJ2-1 gives the whole variable domain DGGITQSPKYLFRKEGQNVTLSCEQNLNHDAMYWYRQDPGQGLRLIYYSQIVNDFQKGDIAEGYSVSREKKESFPLTVTSAQKNPTAFYLCASSIGGGRYNEQFFGPGTRLTVL.

This clonotype was counted between two and nine times. The chain carries TRBV5-1 and TRBJ1-1; D not resolved. The length of the CDR3 is 14 residues. Looked up from germline, CDR1 is SGHRS and CDR2 is YFSETQ. V lost 6 bases and J lost 2, with 14 bases in between. The CDR3 protein is CASTARDTNTEAFF. In DNA, the CDR3 is TGCGCCAGCACCGCTCGCGACACCAACACTGAAGCTTTCTTT.